The next 21 T cell receptor beta chains were all read from a single sample in a study of somatic mutations in cytotoxic T cells in rheumatoid arthritis. The table came from immunoSEQ multiplex PCR; TCRdb's copy has only in-frame clones and leaves some out. The sample consists of 30,000 to 45,000 clones, about 84% of them appearing once. Sequencing was done on a sample of CD8+ T cells sorted from blood. The receptors shown here come from a man aged 40-50 years in good health.

The chain links TRBV27 to TRBJ2-7; D perhaps matches TRBD2 (5 bases). V shed 3 bases and J shed 7 bases, with 7 bases lying between them. CDR1 and CDR2 from the germline V gene are MNHEY and SMNVEV (reference sequence). The CDR3 runs to 11 residues. CDR3 nucleotide sequence: TGTGCCAGCAGTTTCGGGATTGAGCAGTACTTC. As protein: CASSFGIEQYF.

This clone has just one count. The chain couples TRBV28 to TRBJ1-3; 10 bases match TRBD1. V lost 2 bases and J lost 9; bases outside the gene matches: 10. There are 16 residues in the CDR3. CDR1 is MDHEN and CDR2 is SYDVKM in the germline V gene. CDR3 in DNA: TGTGCCAGCAGTTTACTTCCGGGACAGGGGATCGGCACCATATATTTT. The encoded protein is CASSLLPGQGIGTIYF.

The CDR3 here is CAISYDRGLSYEQYF. Written as DNA, the CDR3 is TGTGCCATCAGCTATGACAGGGGGCTTTCCTACGAGCAGTACTTC. The chain uses TRBV10-3 and TRBJ2-7, with 10 bases matching TRBD1. J was trimmed by 1 base and V by 6 bases; bases with no gene match: 6. There are 15 residues in the CDR3. Germline lookup yields CDR1 ENHRY and CDR2 SYGVKD.

The chain links TRBV27 to TRBJ2-7; D might be TRBD2 (6 bases). Trimming pared 5 bases from V and 2 bases from J, leaving 16 bases between. The germline CDR1 and CDR2 sequences are MNHEY and SMNVEV (reference sequence). The CDR3 covers 15 residues. CDR3 protein: CASSPRDGGPYEQYF. CDR3 nucleotides: TGTGCCAGCAGTCCACGGGACGGGGGTCCCTACGAGCAGTACTTC.

This chain connects TRBV20-1 to TRBJ2-2; D is unclear. Trimming stripped 3 bases from V and 4 bases from J, with 3 bases between. CDR3 length: 11 amino acids. Germline V gene lookup returns CDR1 DFQATT and CDR2 SNEGSKA (reference sequence). The CDR3 loop is CSASPTGELFF. The CDR3 nucleotides read TGCAGTGCTAGTCCCACCGGGGAGCTGTTTTTT.

The V and J genes are TRBV6-7 and TRBJ2-7; tentatively, D is TRBD1 or TRBD2 (5 bases each). TRBV6-7 is marked as an open reading frame, function uncertain. V lost 5 bases, J lost 5 bases, and 10 bases lay in between. The CDR3 consists of 12 residues. CDR3 sequence (DNA): TGTGCCAGCAGTACTAGGGGCCACGAGCAGTACTTC. This gives the protein CASSTRGHEQYF.

This CDR3 is CASSQLAQGTDTQYF. The CDR3 DNA reads TGCGCCAGCAGCCAATTGGCCCAGGGGACAGATACGCAGTATTTT. V usage is TRBV4-1 and J usage is TRBJ2-3; D might be TRBD1 (6 bases). V lost 2 bases to trimming and J lost 3 bases, with 12 bases between them. The V gene's germline CDR1 is MGHRA and CDR2 YSYEKL. The CDR3 is made up of 15 amino acids.

The genes are TRBV27 and TRBJ1-1; weak D call: TRBD1 (6 bases). The CDR3 contains 12 residues. Looked up from germline, CDR1 is MNHEY and CDR2 is SMNVEV (reference sequence). V was cut by 0 bases and J by 7 bases, with 6 bases left in between. In DNA form, the CDR3 reads TGTGCCAGCAGTTTATCAGGGGGTGAAGCTTTCTTT. The encoded protein is CASSLSGGEAFF.

The chain couples TRBV28 to TRBJ1-2; D might be TRBD1 (5 bases). The CDR3 spans 11 residues. V dropped 6 bases and J dropped 8 bases, with 10 bases sitting between them. The germline CDR1 and CDR2 sequences are MDHEN and SYDVKM. The CDR3 DNA reads TGTGCCAGCAGGACAGCCGAGGGCTACACCTTC. Translating gives CASRTAEGYTF.

The J gene is TRBJ2-2, the V gene TRBV28; perhaps TRBD2 as D (7 bases). Trimming left V 2 bases short and J 3 bases short, with 19 bases between. CDR1 is MDHEN, CDR2 SYDVKM, per germline. This CDR3 has 18 amino acids. The CDR3: CASSLRARTGGYTGELFF. The DNA for the CDR3 is TGTGCCAGCAGTTTACGGGCCCGGACGGGGGGCTACACCGGGGAGCTGTTTTTT.

This clone was detected a few times. The V call is TRBV6-5, the J call TRBJ1-1; D perhaps matches TRBD1 (6 bases). This CDR3 spans 13 amino acids. Trimming shortened V by 4 bases and J by 3 bases, and 9 bases separated the two germline ends. In germline, CDR1 is MNHEY, CDR2 SVGAGI. CDR3 sequence: CASSSHRDTEAFF. CDR3 bases: TGTGCCAGCAGTTCCCACAGGGACACTGAAGCTTTCTTT.

This clone occurred once. The CDR3 DNA reads as TGTGCCAGCGGGACTAGCACGAGAGGGATGGAGCAGTTCTTC. It translates to CASGTSTRGMEQFF. The chain joins TRBV27 to TRBJ2-1; 9 positions match TRBD2. V was pared by 8 bases and J by 10 bases, with 12 bases of the junction left unmatched. CDR3 length equals 14 residues. In germline, CDR1 is MNHEY, CDR2 SMNVEV (reference sequence).

The CDR3 loop is CASKRTDTGLIYDTEAFF. The CDR3 region has the DNA TGTGCCAGCAAAAGGACCGACACAGGTTTAATATATGACACTGAAGCTTTCTTT. The J gene is TRBJ1-1, the V gene TRBV5-5; TRBD1 might be the D (5 bases). V shed 6 bases and J shed 3 bases, with 27 bases lying between them. From germline, CDR1 is SGHKS and CDR2 YYEKEE (reference sequence). The CDR3 loop spans 18 amino acids.

This chain links TRBV7-6 with TRBJ2-2; maybe TRBD2 (6 bases). The germline CDR1 and CDR2 sequences are SGHVS and FNYEAQ. CDR3 length equals 14 residues. V was shortened by 4 bases and J by 2 bases, with 8 bases between the two germline ends. This CDR3 is CASSSGTNTGELFF. Written as DNA, the CDR3 is TGTGCCAGCAGCTCCGGGACTAACACCGGGGAGCTGTTTTTT.

The genes are TRBV27 and TRBJ2-7; D may be TRBD2 (5 bases). Germline V CDR1 and CDR2: MNHEY, SMNVEV (reference sequence). The V gene lost 2 bases and the J gene lost 0 bases, with 11 bases spanning the gap. The CDR3 loop spans 15 amino acids. Here the CDR3 reads CASSLRAGPSYEQYF. Here the CDR3 DNA reads TGTGCCAGCAGTTTACGGGCGGGTCCCTCCTACGAGCAGTACTTC.

The V and J genes are TRBV6-5 and TRBJ2-3; D uncertain. Germline-derived CDR1 and CDR2 are MNHEY and SVGAGI. The CDR3 covers 16 residues. V dropped 3 bases and J dropped 0 bases, with 13 bases sitting between them. Here the CDR3 DNA reads TGTGCCAGCAGTTATATAGGGTCCACTAGCACAGATACGCAGTATTTT. Translated: CASSYIGSTSTDTQYF.

The table lists this clone with a few counts. The rearrangement links TRBV19 to TRBJ1-5; D is uncertain. Trimming removed 6 bases at V and 3 bases at J, with 12 bases between. Germline CDR1 LNHDA, CDR2 SQIVND (reference sequence). CDR3 size: 14 residues. CDR3 protein: CASRRQLFNQPQHF. In DNA, the CDR3 is TGTGCCAGTAGACGTCAGCTTTTCAATCAGCCCCAGCATTTT.

This chain connects TRBV5-1 to TRBJ2-3, with TRBD2 identical over 7 bases. Trimming removed 1 base from V and 1 base from J; junction bases left unmatched: 12. Germline values: CDR1 SGHRS, CDR2 YFSETQ. The CDR3 consists of 18 residues. CDR3 protein: CASSLIGGSVSGTDTQYF. The CDR3 bases are TGCGCCAGCAGCTTGATCGGCGGGAGCGTGTCTGGCACAGATACGCAGTATTTT.

V is TRBV5-6 and J is TRBJ2-2; 10 bases map to TRBD1. This CDR3 is 16 amino acids long. Germline V CDR1 and CDR2: SGHDT, YYEEEE. V was pared by 4 bases and J by 8 bases, with 11 bases of the junction left unmatched. The CDR3 sequence is CASSLMTGGTRGELFF. CDR3 nucleotides: TGTGCCAGCAGCCTTATGACAGGGGGCACGAGGGGGGAGCTGTTTTTT.

The chain couples TRBV27 to TRBJ2-1; 7 nucleotides agree with TRBD1. The CDR3 has 14 residues. The germline gives CDR1 MNHEY, CDR2 SMNVEV (reference sequence). V was clipped by 4 bases and J by 7 bases; unmatched bases: 7. The CDR3 loop is CASSSWDSKNEQFF. The CDR3 region has the DNA TGTGCCAGCAGTTCGTGGGACAGCAAAAATGAGCAGTTCTTC.

The chain couples TRBV6-5 to TRBJ2-7, with unresolved D. CDR3 length: 12 residues. V was shortened by 5 bases and J by 5 bases, with 10 bases between the two germline ends. In germline, CDR1 is MNHEY, CDR2 SVGAGI. The CDR3 protein is CASSPGAHEQYF. CDR3 sequence (DNA): TGTGCCAGCAGTCCGGGTGCCCACGAGCAGTACTTC.